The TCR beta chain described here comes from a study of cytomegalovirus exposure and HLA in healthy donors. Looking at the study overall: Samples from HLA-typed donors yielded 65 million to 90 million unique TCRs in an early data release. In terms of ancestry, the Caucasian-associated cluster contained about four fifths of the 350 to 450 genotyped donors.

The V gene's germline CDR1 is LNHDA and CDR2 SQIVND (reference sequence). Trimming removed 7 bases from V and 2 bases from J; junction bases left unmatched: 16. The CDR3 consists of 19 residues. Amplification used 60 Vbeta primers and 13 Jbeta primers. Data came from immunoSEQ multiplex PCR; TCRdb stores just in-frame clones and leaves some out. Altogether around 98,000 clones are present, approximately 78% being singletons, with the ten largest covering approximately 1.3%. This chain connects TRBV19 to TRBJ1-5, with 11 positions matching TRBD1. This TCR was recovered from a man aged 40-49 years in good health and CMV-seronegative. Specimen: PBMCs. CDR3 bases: TGTGCCAGTATGCGAAGAAGGACAGGGGGCACGGGGGGCAATCAGCCCCAGCATTTT. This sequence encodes CASMRRRTGGTGGNQPQHF. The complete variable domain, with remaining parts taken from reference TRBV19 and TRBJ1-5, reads DGGITQSPKYLFRKEGQNVTLSCEQNLNHDAMYWYRQDPGQGLRLIYYSQIVNDFQKGDIAEGYSVSREKKESFPLTVTSAQKNPTAFYLCASMRRRTGGTGGNQPQHFGDGTRLSIL.